This TCR beta chain was recovered during a study of cytomegalovirus exposure and HLA in healthy donors. Study-wide context: Unique TCRs numbering roughly 85 million, obtained from HLA-typed donors, made up an early data release.

Whole-study results and caveats: Most subjects' HLA-A and HLA-B alleles were reportedly predicted from TCR beta sequences. The classifier was said to identify cytomegalovirus status with high specificity and sensitivity. Judged likely to be a sequencing artifact was a cluster of highly shared sequence variants.

Both 60 Vbeta primers and 13 Jbeta primers went into the PCR. TCRdb's table, derived via immunoSEQ multiplex PCR, lists solely in-frame clones and lacks some. The table records about 260,000 clones, roughly two thirds of them present only once. With respect to this clone: Its antigen is still unknown.

This receptor was taken from a female donor in good health and CMV-seronegative. The material sequenced was PBMCs.

The CDR3 coding sequence is TGTGCCAGTAATGGTAGGGGTAGCTCCTACAATGAGCAGTTCTTC. Protein: CASNGRGSSYNEQFF. The V and J genes are TRBV19 and TRBJ2-1; the D gene is possibly TRBD1 (5 bases). CDR1 LNHDA and CDR2 SQIVND come from the germline V gene (reference sequence). V gave up 7 bases and J gave up 0 bases, with 13 bases separating them. The CDR3 is made up of 15 amino acids.